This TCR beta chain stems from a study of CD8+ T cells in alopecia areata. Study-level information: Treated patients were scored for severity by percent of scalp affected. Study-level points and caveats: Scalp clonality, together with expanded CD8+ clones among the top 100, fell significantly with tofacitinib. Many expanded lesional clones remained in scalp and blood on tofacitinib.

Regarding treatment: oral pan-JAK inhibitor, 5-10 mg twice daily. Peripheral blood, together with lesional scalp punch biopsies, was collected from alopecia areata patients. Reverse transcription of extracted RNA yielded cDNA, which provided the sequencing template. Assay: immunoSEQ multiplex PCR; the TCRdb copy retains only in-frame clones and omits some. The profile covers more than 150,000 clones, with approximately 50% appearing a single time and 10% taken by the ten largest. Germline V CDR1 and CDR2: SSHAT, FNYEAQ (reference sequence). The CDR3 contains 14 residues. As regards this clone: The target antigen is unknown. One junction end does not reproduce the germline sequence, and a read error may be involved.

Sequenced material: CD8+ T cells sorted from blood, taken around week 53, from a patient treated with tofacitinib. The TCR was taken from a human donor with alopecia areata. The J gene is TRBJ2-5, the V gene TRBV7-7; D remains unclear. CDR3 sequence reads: CASSPKTSTGTQYF. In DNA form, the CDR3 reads TGTGCTAGCAGCCCCAAGACTTCCACCGGGACCCAGTACTTC.